A selection of T cell receptor beta chains follows, all from one sample in a study of a mutant IDH1 vaccine in newly diagnosed glioma. Libraries were prepared by immunoSEQ multiplex PCR; TCRdb keeps only in-frame clonotypes and omits some of them. The table shows about 36,000 clones, with 75% occurring only once. Their target antigens are unknown. The sequenced sample was PBMCs, obtained from a glioma patient whose treatment included an IDH1 peptide vaccine. These TCRs come from a man in his forties with glioma. CDR3s include the opening cysteine and the closing phenylalanine or tryptophan. A D gene is named only where the DNA matches it firmly. Size is stated for part of the rows, as once, few or many counts, or as a class when the clone is expanded.

j_gene: TRBJ2-3; abundance: -; v_gene: TRBV4-2; d_gene: -; CDR3nt: TGTGCCAGCAGCCAAGATGAAATAGGACTTAGCACAGATACGCAGTATTTT; CDR3aa: CASSQDEIGLSTDTQYF
j_gene: TRBJ2-3; abundance: -; v_gene: TRBV6-5; d_gene: -; CDR3nt: TGTGCCAGCAGCCCGTTAGGGTCGGGGTCCGATACGCAGTATTTT; CDR3aa: CASSPLGSGSDTQYF
j_gene: TRBJ2-7; abundance: -; v_gene: TRBV19; d_gene: TRBD1; CDR3nt: TGTGCCAGTAGTACGGGGACAGGTTTCTACGAGCAGTACTTC; CDR3aa: CASSTGTGFYEQYF
j_gene: TRBJ2-1; abundance: -; v_gene: TRBV30; d_gene: TRBD1; CDR3nt: TGTGCCTGGAGCGCAACAGGGGGTGAGCAGTTCTTC; CDR3aa: CAWSATGGEQFF
j_gene: TRBJ2-5; abundance: -; v_gene: TRBV10-1; d_gene: -; CDR3nt: TGCGCCAGCAGTTCGCCGACCCAGTACTTC; CDR3aa: CASSSPTQYF
j_gene: TRBJ2-1; abundance: few; v_gene: TRBV6-1; d_gene: -; CDR3nt: TGTGCCAGCAGACTGACTGTGAGCTCCTACAATGAGCAGTTCTTC; CDR3aa: CASRLTVSSYNEQFF
j_gene: TRBJ2-2; abundance: -; v_gene: TRBV6-4; d_gene: -; CDR3nt: TGTGCCAGCCGAAGACAGGCGAACACCGGGGAGCTGTTTTTT; CDR3aa: CASRRQANTGELFF
j_gene: TRBJ2-6; abundance: few; v_gene: TRBV7-9; d_gene: -; CDR3nt: TGTGCCAGCAGCTCTATACGGGCGTCTGGGGCCAACGTCCTGACTTTC; CDR3aa: CASSSIRASGANVLTF
j_gene: TRBJ2-2; abundance: -; v_gene: TRBV4-1; d_gene: TRBD2; CDR3nt: TGCGCCAGCAGCCAAGATGGGACTAGCGGGAGGGCGGGCACCGGGGAGCTGTTTTTT; CDR3aa: CASSQDGTSGRAGTGELFF
j_gene: TRBJ2-3; abundance: -; v_gene: TRBV2; d_gene: TRBD2; CDR3nt: TGTGCCAGCAGCGGTATGGGACTAGCGGGAGATTGGGCCACAGATACGCAGTATTTT; CDR3aa: CASSGMGLAGDWATDTQYF